Listed here are 24 T cell receptor beta chains from one sample, sequenced in a study of cytomegalovirus exposure and HLA in healthy donors. Both 60 Vbeta primers and 13 Jbeta primers went into the PCR. TCRdb keeps only in-frame clones here, not all; method: immunoSEQ multiplex PCR. Seen in this sample are approximately 180,000 clones; the ten most common clones hold roughly 6.7%. Specimen: PBMCs. Source of these receptors: a man aged 25-45 years in good health and CMV-seronegative.

The chain couples TRBV19 to TRBJ2-1, with TRBD1 matching over 8 bases. This CDR3 region has 17 residues. Germline CDR1 reads LNHDA; CDR2 reads SQIVND (reference sequence). Unmatched junction bases numbered 5, after V lost 0 bases and J lost 1 base. DNA of the CDR3: TGTGCCAGTAGTATAGAGGACTGGACAGGGTCCTACAATGAGCAGTTCTTC. This sequence encodes CASSIEDWTGSYNEQFF.

The rearrangement links TRBV11-3 to TRBJ1-4, with TRBD1 matching over 8 bases. This CDR3 comprises 14 residues. CDR1 and CDR2 from the germline V gene are SGHNT and YENEEA. V lost 3 bases to trimming and J lost 8 bases; unmatched junction nucleotides: 5. The CDR3 region has the DNA TGTGCCAGCAGCTTTGGGACAGGAGGGGAAAAACTGTTTTTT. It encodes CASSFGTGGEKLFF.

The rearrangement uses TRBV5-1 and TRBJ2-3; D is undetermined. This CDR3 is 14 amino acids long. V was cut by 4 bases and J by 6 bases, with 15 bases left in between. From germline, CDR1 is SGHRS and CDR2 YFSETQ. The chain's CDR3 is CASSPFSELDTQYF. The CDR3 DNA sequence: TGCGCCAGCAGCCCTTTCTCAGAATTGGATACGCAGTATTTT.

The chain employs TRBV6-5 and TRBJ2-5, with 9 bases aligning to TRBD2. After removal of 2 bases from V and 9 bases from J, the junction contained 10 bases not matched to a gene. Per germline, CDR1 MNHEY and CDR2 SVGAGI. This CDR3 is 15 amino acids long. CDR3 sequence: CASSYLKRGAGAQYF. Written as DNA, the CDR3 is TGTGCCAGCAGTTACCTAAAGCGGGGGGCCGGGGCCCAGTACTTC.

This chain links TRBV19 with TRBJ2-7; tentative D call: TRBD1 (6 bases). V was cut by 5 bases and J by 0 bases, with 17 bases left in between. The CDR3 consists of 16 residues. CDR1 is LNHDA and CDR2 is SQIVND in the germline V gene (reference sequence). The CDR3 protein is CASSPETGSYSYEQYF. As DNA, the CDR3 is TGTGCCAGTAGTCCGGAAACAGGGTCCTACTCCTACGAGCAGTACTTC.

The chain uses TRBV27 and TRBJ1-2, with D possibly TRBD1 on 6 matching bases. CDR1 is MNHEY and CDR2 is SMNVEV in the germline V gene (reference sequence). The V and J ends lost 6 bases and 8 bases respectively, with 10 bases between them. The CDR3 sequence is 11 residues long. This CDR3 is CASRQGWGYTF. The CDR3 coding sequence is TGTGCCAGCAGACAGGGCTGGGGCTACACCTTC.

The chain is built from TRBV10-3 and TRBJ2-2, with 8 bases lining up with TRBD2. J gave up 4 bases and V 3 bases, and 7 bases lay outside the gene matches. Germline CDR1 reads ENHRY; CDR2 reads SYGVKD. CDR3 size: 16 residues. CDR3 bases: TGTGCCATCAGTGATCGAGCGGGGGAGGGCACCGGGGAGCTGTTTTTT. This encodes CAISDRAGEGTGELFF.

The chain carries TRBV27 and TRBJ2-1; the match to TRBD1 covers 7 bases. The CDR3 runs 15 residues. The V and J ends lost 7 bases and 4 bases, in that order; junction bases with no gene match: 10. Per germline, CDR1 MNHEY and CDR2 SMNVEV (reference sequence). The CDR3 DNA reads TGTGCCAGCAACCGTCCGGGACAGCTTTACAATGAGCAGTTCTTC. Amino acid sequence: CASNRPGQLYNEQFF.

Written as DNA, the CDR3 is TGTGCCAGCAGTGAATTCCGACTGTCCTCCTACGAGCAGTACTTC. This encodes CASSEFRLSSYEQYF. This sequence joins TRBV6-1 and TRBJ2-7, with D unclear. The V end was cut by 2 bases, the J end by 0 bases, with 11 bases between. The CDR3 length is 15 residues. The germline gives CDR1 MNHNS, CDR2 SASEGT.

The rearrangement links TRBV6-5 to TRBJ1-2, with TRBD1 identical over 9 bases. V shed 6 bases and J 8 bases; nucleotides not matched to a gene: 7. Germline values: CDR1 MNHEY, CDR2 SVGAGI. The CDR3 spans 13 residues. CDR3 nucleotides: TGTGCCAGCAGCGCACAGGGGGCAGAGGGCTACACCTTC. This encodes CASSAQGAEGYTF.

The chain employs TRBV10-3 and TRBJ2-2; the match to TRBD1 covers 9 bases. Germline CDR1 is ENHRY and CDR2 is SYGVKD. V lost 5 bases and J lost 5; bases outside the gene matches: 6. The CDR3 is made up of 15 amino acids. CDR3 DNA sequence: TGTGCCATCAGTCCGGGACAGGGTGGTACCGGGGAGCTGTTTTTT. Protein: CAISPGQGGTGELFF.

V usage is TRBV19 and J usage is TRBJ1-6; 7 positions agree with TRBD1. Germline values: CDR1 LNHDA, CDR2 SQIVND (reference sequence). The CDR3 runs 15 residues. The trim removed 5 bases at V and 6 bases at J, leaving 7 bases unmatched. The DNA for the CDR3 is TGTGCCAGTAGTGGGGGGACAGCTACTAATTCACCCCTCCACTTT. Amino acids: CASSGGTATNSPLHF.

The chain joins TRBV7-8 to TRBJ1-2; 8 bases are a match to TRBD1. CDR1 is SGHVS, CDR2 FQNEAQ, per germline. This CDR3 spans 16 amino acids. After removal of 5 bases from V and 5 bases from J, the junction contained 13 bases not matched to a gene. The CDR3 here is CASSPWTGRGRYGYTF. For the CDR3, the DNA is TGTGCCAGCAGCCCCTGGACAGGGAGGGGAAGATATGGCTACACCTTC.

The chain uses TRBV10-3 and TRBJ2-1; 7 bases agree with TRBD2. This CDR3 contains 14 residues. J gave up 9 bases and V 3 bases, and 8 bases lay outside the gene matches. From germline, CDR1 is ENHRY and CDR2 SYGVKD. Written as DNA, the CDR3 is TGTGCCATCAGTGATGGCGGGAGTGGGGGTGAGCAGTTCTTC. Translation: CAISDGGSGGEQFF.

The chain recombines TRBV5-6 with TRBJ1-6; maybe TRBD1 (6 bases). The V gene's germline CDR1 is SGHDT and CDR2 YYEEEE. Trimming removed 3 bases from V and 0 bases from J, with 13 bases in between. The CDR3 spans 17 residues. CDR3 nucleotides: TGTGCCAGCAGCTGGAGGGGGACTAGCTCCTATAATTCACCCCTCCACTTT. It codes for CASSWRGTSSYNSPLHF.

The genes are TRBV7-3 and TRBJ2-3, with D perhaps TRBD1 (5 bases). V lost 1 base, J lost 4 bases, and 6 bases lay in between. The CDR3 is 13 amino acids. From germline, CDR1 is SGHTA and CDR2 FQGTGA. The CDR3 DNA is TGTGCCAGCAGCTTAAGGGGCGCAGATACGCAGTATTTT. This sequence encodes CASSLRGADTQYF.

The CDR3 region is CASSAGTSGYYEQFF. The CDR3 DNA reads TGCGCCAGCAGCGCCGGGACTAGCGGGTACTATGAGCAGTTCTTC. This chain connects TRBV10-2 to TRBJ2-1, with TRBD2 matching over 12 bases. CDR1 WSHSY and CDR2 SAAADI come from the germline V gene. The trim removed 6 bases at V and 8 bases at J, leaving 8 bases unmatched. The CDR3 has 15 amino acids.

V gene TRBV2 combines with J gene TRBJ1-2; 8 bases agree with TRBD1. The V segment lost 11 bases and the J segment 4 bases; nucleotides outside the gene matches: 9. The CDR3 loop spans 13 amino acids. The V gene's germline CDR1 is SNHLY and CDR2 FYNNEI. CDR3 loop: CAARDRSSYGYTF. In DNA form, the CDR3 reads TGTGCCGCCCGGGACAGGTCATCCTATGGCTACACCTTC.

This sequence joins TRBV11-2 and TRBJ2-5, with D unclear. The V gene lost 5 bases and the J gene lost 11 bases, with 15 bases spanning the gap. This CDR3 region has 12 residues. Germline CDR1 SGHAT, CDR2 FQNNGV. Here the CDR3 reads CASSRGPGSQYF. The CDR3, as DNA: TGTGCCAGCAGCCGAGGTCCTGGGTCGCAGTACTTC.

As to this clone: Other DNA sequences in this specimen translate into the identical CDR3. The chain combines TRBV18 with TRBJ1-5; 11 positions agree with TRBD1. J was trimmed by 4 bases and V by 2 bases; bases with no gene match: 1. The CDR3 consists of 15 residues. The V gene's germline CDR1 is KGHSH and CDR2 LQKENI. CDR3 DNA: TGTGCCAGCTCACCAGGGACAGGGGGTAATCAGCCCCAGCATTTT. It yields the protein CASSPGTGGNQPQHF.

The J gene is TRBJ1-2, the V gene TRBV30; D might be TRBD1 (6 bases). CDR1 is GTSNPN and CDR2 is SVGIG in the germline V gene (reference sequence). Trimming pared 4 bases from V and 4 bases from J, leaving 16 bases between. The length of the CDR3 is 14 residues. CDR3 in DNA: TGTGCCTGGAACGGCAGGGGTCAGAGCTATGGCTACACCTTC. Translated: CAWNGRGQSYGYTF.

This chain uses TRBV6-1 with TRBJ1-3; TRBD1 matches 8 bases. CDR1 and CDR2 from the germline V gene are MNHNS and SASEGT. J was trimmed by 3 bases and V by 5 bases; bases with no gene match: 6. The CDR3 is 15 residues long. For the CDR3, the DNA is TGTGCCAGCAGTCGCGGACAGGGACTTGGAAACACCATATATTTT. Protein product: CASSRGQGLGNTIYF.

The chain has TRBV6-4 and TRBJ1-5, with TRBD1 matching 8 bases. The CDR3 length is 13 residues. Germline-derived CDR1 and CDR2 are MRHNA and SNTAGT. Unmatched junction bases numbered 1, after V lost 3 bases and J lost 6 bases. The DNA of the CDR3 is TGTGCCAGCAGTGAACAGGGGGGTCAGCCCCAGCATTTT. This translates into CASSEQGGQPQHF.

V usage is TRBV9 and J usage is TRBJ2-3; weak D call: TRBD2 (5 bases). CDR1 and CDR2 from the germline V gene are SGDLS and YYNGEE. The CDR3 is 17 residues long. The V gene lost 0 bases and the J gene lost 0 bases, with 14 bases spanning the gap. CDR3 amino acids: CASSVGGNRRSTDTQYF. The DNA of the CDR3 is TGTGCCAGCAGCGTAGGGGGTAATAGGAGGAGCACAGATACGCAGTATTTT.